This T cell receptor beta chain was captured in a study of blood T cell repertoires in COVID-19. Overall study context: COVID-19 samples from acute and convalescent phases originated in the United States, Italy and Spain. T cells, B-cell-depleted T cells, or PBMCs provided the cDNA or gDNA that served as material.

Here immunoSEQ multiplex PCR was the method, and the copy in TCRdb shows in-frame clones only, minus some. In the table there are 180,000 or so clones, approximately 83% of which are singletons. The V gene's germline CDR1 is MNHEY and CDR2 SVGAGI. Trimming took 8 bases from V and 9 from J; bases not matched to a gene: 11. The CDR3 has 13 residues. The chain links TRBV6-5 to TRBJ2-7; 9 nucleotides match TRBD1. Input material: peripheral blood. The receptor was derived from a human donor with active or convalescent COVID-19. The donor label of this sample is uncertain. CDR3 nucleotide sequence: TGTGCCAGCGGACAGGGGATTTGGGAGGGGCAGTACTTC. Residues: CASGQGIWEGQYF.